Listed below are T cell receptor beta chains from one sample, sequenced in a study of type 1 and type 2 diabetes patients. In TCRdb, the multiplex PCR reads were re-called with MiXCR into one record per CDR3 protein. Of under 300,000 distinct CDR3 sequences in the sample, approximately 50% were seen once. Sample: peripheral blood mononuclear cells (PBMCs). These receptors were taken from a man aged 18-30 years with type 2 diabetes. Both conserved end residues are part of each CDR3. The D gene is left open where the match is weak. Only part of the rows carry a size: once, few, many, or a class if the clone is expanded.

V: TRBV29-1; J: TRBJ2-3; size: .; D: .; DNA: TGCAGCTCCGGCACGGGGTTTAGCACAGATACGCAGTATTTT; CDR3: CSSGTGFSTDTQYF
V: TRBV11-2; J: TRBJ1-2; size: .; D: .; DNA: TGTGCCAGCAGCTTAGGGTTAGATGGCTACACCTTC; CDR3: CASSLGLDGYTF
V: TRBV2; J: TRBJ2-5; size: .; D: .; DNA: TGTGCCAGCAGTGCCGACAGGTTATTGGGCGCGGCGGCCGAAGAGACCCAGTACTTC; CDR3: CASSADRLLGAAAEETQYF
V: TRBV27; J: TRBJ2-7; size: .; D: .; DNA: TGTGCCAGCAGTTTAACTCGAGGGGGGAGCTCCTACGAGCAGTACTTC; CDR3: CASSLTRGGSSYEQYF
V: TRBV7-9; J: TRBJ2-1; size: .; D: TRBD2; DNA: TGTGCCAGCAGCACCCCGGGAGGAAACTTCAATGAGCAGTTCTTC; CDR3: CASSTPGGNFNEQFF
V: TRBV7-2; J: TRBJ2-5; size: .; D: .; DNA: TGTGCCAGCAGCTTAGGAGGGAGGAGGGGTGAGACCCAGTACTTC; CDR3: CASSLGGRRGETQYF
V: TRBV7-7; J: TRBJ2-3; size: .; D: .; DNA: TGTGCCAGCAGCTCAACCCCCGGTGCAGATACGCAGTATTTT; CDR3: CASSSTPGADTQYF
V: TRBV19; J: TRBJ2-5; size: once; D: .; DNA: TGTGCCAGTAGTTGGCAGGGGCAAGAGACCCAGTACTTC; CDR3: CASSWQGQETQYF
V: TRBV7-2; J: TRBJ2-5; size: .; D: .; DNA: TGTGCCAGCAGACCAGATACCCCAATCCCGGAAGAGACCCAGTACTTC; CDR3: CASRPDTPIPEETQYF
V: TRBV20-1; J: TRBJ1-2; size: .; D: TRBD1; DNA: TGCAGTCGACCCACAGGGGCGGGCTATGGCTACACCTTC; CDR3: CSRPTGAGYGYTF
V: TRBV2; J: TRBJ2-7; size: many; D: .; DNA: TGTGCCAGCAGACCGGTGTCCCGGATAGTGGGCGAGCAGTACTTC; CDR3: CASRPVSRIVGEQYF
V: TRBV25-1; J: TRBJ1-1; size: few; D: .; DNA: TGTGCCAGCAGTGCAGGGACTCACACTGAAGCTTTCTTT; CDR3: CASSAGTHTEAFF
V: TRBV20-1; J: TRBJ1-4; size: .; D: .; DNA: TGCAGTGCTAGAGAGGGGACCCCAGGTGAAAAACTGTTTTTT; CDR3: CSAREGTPGEKLFF
V: TRBV24-1; J: TRBJ2-7; size: .; D: .; DNA: TGTGCCACCAGTGACCCGGGGAGCTCCTACGAGCAGTACTTC; CDR3: CATSDPGSSYEQYF
V: TRBV18; J: TRBJ2-2; size: .; D: TRBD2; DNA: TGTGCCAGCTCACGGGCTAGCGGGAGCTACACCGGGGAGCTGTTTTTT; CDR3: CASSRASGSYTGELFF
V: TRBV9; J: TRBJ2-1; size: few; D: .; DNA: TGTGCCAGCAGCGTAGAGCAGGCATTTGTAGAGCAGTTCTTT; CDR3: CASSVEQAFVEQFF
V: TRBV6-6; J: TRBJ2-3; size: .; D: .; DNA: TGTGCCAGCAGTCCGGAGGCGGGCACAGATACGCAGTATTTT; CDR3: CASSPEAGTDTQYF
V: TRBV4-1; J: TRBJ1-2; size: .; D: .; DNA: TGCGCCAGCAGCCAAGGCCAGGACGTCTATGGCTACACCTTC; CDR3: CASSQGQDVYGYTF
V: TRBV28; J: TRBJ2-7; size: .; D: TRBD2; DNA: TGTGCCAGCAGTGACGGGACTAGCGGATCCTACGAGCAGTACTTC; CDR3: CASSDGTSGSYEQYF
V: TRBV30; J: TRBJ1-6; size: few; D: .; DNA: TGTGCCTGGAGTGTCGGAAGGGGGACTTCACCCCTCCACTTT; CDR3: CAWSVGRGTSPLHF
V: TRBV2; J: TRBJ2-7; size: few; D: .; DNA: TGTGCCAGCAGTGAAAATAACGAGCAGTACTTC; CDR3: CASSENNEQYF
V: TRBV6-5; J: TRBJ2-7; size: once; D: .; DNA: TGTGCCATCAGTGAGGGGGAGGGGGGCTCCTACGAGCAGTACTTC; CDR3: CAISEGEGGSYEQYF
V: TRBV7-3; J: TRBJ1-1; size: .; D: TRBD1; DNA: TGTGCCAGCAGATCGACAGGGCGGGGTGAAGCTTTCTTT; CDR3: CASRSTGRGEAFF
V: TRBV6-1; J: TRBJ2-2; size: .; D: .; DNA: TGTGCCAGCGACAACAGGAACACCGGGGAGCTGTTTTTT; CDR3: CASDNRNTGELFF
V: TRBV7-3; J: TRBJ2-7; size: .; D: .; DNA: TGTGCCAGCAGCCAACTGTCTGGGCCCTACGAGCAGTACTTC; CDR3: CASSQLSGPYEQYF
V: TRBV15; J: TRBJ2-5; size: .; D: .; DNA: TGTGCCACCAGTTTCGGGGGAGAGACCCAGTACTTC; CDR3: CATSFGGETQYF
V: TRBV7-3; J: TRBJ1-2; size: .; D: .; DNA: TGTGCCAGCAGCTTAAAGCTAGCCTATGGCTACACCTTC; CDR3: CASSLKLAYGYTF
V: TRBV28; J: TRBJ2-5; size: .; D: .; DNA: TGTGCCAGCCTGAGACAGTACCAAGAGACCCAGTACTTC; CDR3: CASLRQYQETQYF
V: TRBV4-3; J: TRBJ1-1; size: few; D: .; DNA: TGCGCCAGCAGCCAAGACGCGGGGAAGGGGACTGAAGCTTTCTTT; CDR3: CASSQDAGKGTEAFF
V: TRBV10-3; J: TRBJ2-7; size: .; D: TRBD1; DNA: TGTGCCAGCAGCTTACAGGGACAGGGGTACCACGAGCAGTACTTC; CDR3: CASSLQGQGYHEQYF